This is a list of T cell receptor beta chains from one sample in a study of CD8+CD57+ T cells in acquired aplastic anemia. TCRdb reprocessed the reads with MiXCR, giving one entry per CDR3 protein. The repertoire consists of just over 200,000 distinct CDR3 sequences, with about 62% occurring once and the leading ten covering around 60%. The sample consisted of sorted CD4+, CD8+, or CD8+CD57+ T cells (not recorded which) from PBMCs. Every receptor here comes from a human donor with aplastic anemia. Each CDR3 is given with its conserved first and last residue. D genes are given only for firm matches. The size of a clone is reported for some rows only, either as once, few or many, or as a class for expanded clones.

>TRBV9|TRBJ2-7|-|-
CASSHTGMEDLREQYF
TGTGCCAGCAGCCATACAGGGATGGAGGACCTACGGGAGCAGTACTTC
>TRBV7-2|TRBJ2-5|-|-
CASSLVGQLRGAGETQYF
TGTGCCAGCAGCTTAGTCGGGCAATTGAGAGGTGCGGGGGAGACCCAGTACTTC
>TRBV3-2|TRBJ2-1|once|-
CASTQSGGAVNEQFF
TGTGCCAGCACCCAAAGCGGGGGGGCTGTTAATGAGCAGTTCTTC
>TRBV11-2|TRBJ1-2|-|-
CASSLVAGLYGYTF
TGTGCCAGCAGCTTAGTGGCAGGGCTCTATGGCTACACCTTC
>TRBV24-1|TRBJ2-7|-|-
CATSDYYEQYF
TGTGCCACCAGTGATTACTACGAGCAGTACTTC
>TRBV6-4|TRBJ1-5|-|-
CASSDGTSGDQPQHF
TGTGCCAGCAGTGACGGGACTAGCGGGGATCAGCCCCAGCATTTT
>TRBV7-6|TRBJ1-1|-|-
CASSLSSNTEAFF
TGTGCCAGCAGTCTTTCATCGAACACTGAAGCTTTCTTT
>TRBV20-1|TRBJ1-2|-|TRBD1
CSAISGQLYGYTF
TGCAGTGCAATTTCGGGACAGCTCTATGGCTACACCTTC
>TRBV20-1|TRBJ2-4|many|-
CSARGSLAAWDIQYF
TGCAGTGCTAGGGGATCGTTAGCGGCTTGGGACATTCAGTACTTC
>TRBV7-2|TRBJ2-7|-|-
CASSFGTQFYEQYF
TGTGCCAGCAGCTTCGGGACACAATTCTACGAGCAGTACTTC